Below, one T cell receptor (beta chain) is given with its context. TCRdb keeps only in-frame clones here, not all; method: immunoSEQ multiplex PCR. This sample yields about 310,000 clones, of which approximately 87% are seen a single time; about 7.8% belongs to the top ten. The data originate from a study of blood T cell repertoires in COVID-19. Germline CDR1 MDHEN, CDR2 SYDVKM. V gave up 8 bases and J gave up 3 bases, with 19 bases separating them. This CDR3 has 15 residues. This clonotype was sampled from a woman between 50 and 59 years old who had recovered from COVID-19. The chain uses TRBV28 and TRBJ1-1; a weak D match, TRBD1 (6 bases). The material sequenced was peripheral blood. The CDR3 sequence: CASYPGQGQYTEAFF. CDR3 sequence (DNA): TGTGCCAGCTACCCCGGCCAGGGGCAGTACACTGAAGCTTTCTTT.